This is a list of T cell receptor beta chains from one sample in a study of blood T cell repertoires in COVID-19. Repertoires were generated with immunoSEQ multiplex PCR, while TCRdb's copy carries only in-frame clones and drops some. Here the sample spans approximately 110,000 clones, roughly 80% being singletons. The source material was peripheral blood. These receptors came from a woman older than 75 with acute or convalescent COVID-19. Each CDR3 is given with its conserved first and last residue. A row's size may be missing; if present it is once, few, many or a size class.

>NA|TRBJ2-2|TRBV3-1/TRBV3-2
CASSQDPGTGELFF
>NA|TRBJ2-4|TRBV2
CASSLAGGEKNIQYF
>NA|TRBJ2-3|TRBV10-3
CATTGGGYNADTQYF
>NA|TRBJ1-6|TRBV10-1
CASSGTRGSPLHF
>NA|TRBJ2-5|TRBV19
CASSVGQGLETQYF
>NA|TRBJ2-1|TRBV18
CASSPDSDEQFF
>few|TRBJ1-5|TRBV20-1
CSASSQRDQPQHF
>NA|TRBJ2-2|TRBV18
CASSPGLTNTGELFF
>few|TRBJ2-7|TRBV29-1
CSVAGMLGEQYF
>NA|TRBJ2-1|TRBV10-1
CASSASGTDEQFF
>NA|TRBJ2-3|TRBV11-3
CASSLEDRGTDTQYF
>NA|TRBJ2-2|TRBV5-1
CASSLRRGRNTGELFF
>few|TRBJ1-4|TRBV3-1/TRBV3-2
CASSQDQGRVGKLFF
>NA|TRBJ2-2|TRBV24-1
CATSRTGDTGELFF
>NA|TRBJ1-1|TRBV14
CASSRNPGSSSFF
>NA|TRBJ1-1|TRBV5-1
CASRIDRETEAFF
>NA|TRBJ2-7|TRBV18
CASSPQFGTGGHEQYF
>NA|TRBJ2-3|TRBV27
CASRTGEGTDTQYF
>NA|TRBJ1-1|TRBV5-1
CASSSGQEGTEAFF
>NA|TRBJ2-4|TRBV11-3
CASSLERGGIQYF